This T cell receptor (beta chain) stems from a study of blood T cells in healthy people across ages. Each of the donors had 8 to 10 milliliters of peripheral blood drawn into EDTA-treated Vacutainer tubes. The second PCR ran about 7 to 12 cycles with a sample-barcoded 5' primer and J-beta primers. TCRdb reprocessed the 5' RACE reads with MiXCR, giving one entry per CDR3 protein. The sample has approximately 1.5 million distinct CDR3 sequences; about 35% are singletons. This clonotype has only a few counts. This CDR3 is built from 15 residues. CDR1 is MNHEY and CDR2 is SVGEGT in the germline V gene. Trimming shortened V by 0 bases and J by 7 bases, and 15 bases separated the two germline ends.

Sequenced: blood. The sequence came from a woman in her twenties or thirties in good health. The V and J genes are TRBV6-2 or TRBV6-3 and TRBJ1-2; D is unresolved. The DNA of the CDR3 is TGTGCCAGCAGTTACTCGGGCCAGTCTTTGGGTGGCTACACCTTC. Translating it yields CASSYSGQSLGGYTF.